This T cell receptor (beta chain) was sequenced for a study of shared clonotypes between healthy human individuals. Repertoires were generated with immunoSEQ multiplex PCR, while TCRdb's copy carries only in-frame clones and drops some. The profile shows about 1 million clones, around 82% of them singletons. Germline CDR1 reads KGHSH; CDR2 reads LQKENI. V lost 3 bases to trimming and J lost 5 bases, with 25 bases between them. The CDR3 has 18 amino acids. The sequenced sample consisted of memory CD4+ T cells from PBMCs. Subset reported: CD45RA-negative fraction. The source is a man between 18 and 35 years old in good health. Some clones in this sample may be carry-over from other donors' samples. The chain combines TRBV18 with TRBJ1-1, with D perhaps matching TRBD1 (5 bases). The CDR3 reads CASSPKDQMPGRLTEAFF. The CDR3 DNA reads as TGTGCCAGCTCACCCAAGGACCAAATGCCGGGACGACTTACTGAAGCTTTCTTT.